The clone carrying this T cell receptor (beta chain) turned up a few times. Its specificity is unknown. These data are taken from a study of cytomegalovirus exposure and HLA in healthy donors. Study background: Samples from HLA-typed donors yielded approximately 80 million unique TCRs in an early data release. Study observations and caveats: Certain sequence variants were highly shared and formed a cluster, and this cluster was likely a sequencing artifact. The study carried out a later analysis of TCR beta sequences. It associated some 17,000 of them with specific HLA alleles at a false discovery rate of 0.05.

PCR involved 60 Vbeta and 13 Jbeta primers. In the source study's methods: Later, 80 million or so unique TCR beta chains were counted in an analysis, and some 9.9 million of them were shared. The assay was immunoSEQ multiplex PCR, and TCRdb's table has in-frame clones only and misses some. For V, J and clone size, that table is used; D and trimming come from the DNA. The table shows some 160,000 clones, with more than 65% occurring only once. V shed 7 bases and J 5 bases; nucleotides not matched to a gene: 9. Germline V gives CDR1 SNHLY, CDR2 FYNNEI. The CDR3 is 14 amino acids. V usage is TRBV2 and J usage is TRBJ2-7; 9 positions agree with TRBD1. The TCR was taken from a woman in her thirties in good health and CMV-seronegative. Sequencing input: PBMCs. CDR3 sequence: CASTYLGTGNEQYF. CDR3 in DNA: TGTGCCAGCACTTACCTAGGGACAGGGAACGAGCAGTACTTC.